Listed below are T cell receptor beta chains from one sample, sequenced in a study of blood T cell repertoires in COVID-19. The protocol was immunoSEQ multiplex PCR, while the TCRdb copy is restricted to in-frame clones and leaves out a portion. Of roughly 90,000 clones listed, around 92% are singletons. The specimen was peripheral blood. The source of these receptors is a man aged 50-59 years with COVID-19, enrolled during active disease. CDR3s include the opening cysteine and the closing phenylalanine or tryptophan. The D gene is left open where the match is weak. Size is omitted from some rows. Given values are once, few, many or a class for expanded clones.

.	TRBV5-1	TRBJ2-7	.	CASSLASPTLTPYEQYF	TGCGCCAGCAGCTTGGCTAGCCCTACGTTAACCCCCTACGAGCAGTACTTC
.	TRBV25-1	TRBJ2-1	.	CASRRQVGSYNEQFF	TGTGCCAGCAGGAGACAGGTGGGCTCCTACAATGAGCAGTTCTTC
TRBD1	TRBV28	TRBJ1-4	.	CASSSGGLGEKLFF	TGTGCCAGCAGTTCAGGGGGCCTTGGTGAAAAACTGTTTTTT
TRBD1	TRBV7-2	TRBJ2-5	.	CASSTPGTGVTQYF	TGTGCCAGCAGCACACCCGGGACAGGGGTGACCCAGTACTTC
.	TRBV7-8	TRBJ1-3	.	CASSLAVRGSSGNTIYF	TGTGCCAGCAGCTTAGCGGTCCGGGGGAGCTCTGGAAACACCATATATTTT
TRBD1	TRBV9	TRBJ2-5	.	CASSVWTGGETQYF	TGTGCCAGCAGCGTTTGGACAGGGGGGGAGACCCAGTACTTC
.	TRBV27	TRBJ2-1	.	CASRGGNEQFF	TGTGCCAGCAGAGGGGGCAATGAGCAGTTCTTC
.	TRBV7-2	TRBJ2-2	.	CASILQVAHTGELFF	TGTGCCAGCATCCTACAGGTGGCCCACACCGGGGAGCTGTTTTTT
TRBD2	TRBV4-3	TRBJ2-7	.	CASSQDSGLEASEQYF	TGCGCCAGCAGCCAAGATTCGGGACTAGAGGCGTCCGAGCAGTACTTC
.	TRBV2	TRBJ2-7	.	CASNDRSSSYEQYF	TGTGCCAGCAATGACAGATCCTCCTCCTACGAGCAGTACTTC
TRBD2	TRBV7-6	TRBJ2-2	.	CASSPGTSGGELFF	TGTGCCAGCAGCCCCGGGACTAGCGGCGGGGAGCTGTTTTTT
TRBD1	TRBV7-9	TRBJ1-2	once	CASSWDRGPYGYTF	TGTGCCAGCAGCTGGGACAGGGGGCCCTATGGCTACACCTTC
TRBD1	TRBV28	TRBJ2-5	.	CASSFGDRGQETQYF	TGTGCCAGCAGTTTTGGGGACAGGGGTCAAGAGACCCAGTACTTC
.	TRBV7-5	TRBJ2-3	.	CARSLTGAADTQYF	TGTGCCAGAAGCTTAACAGGGGCGGCAGATACGCAGTATTTT
TRBD1	TRBV27	TRBJ2-7	once	CASSFLRTGGVPSYEQYF	TGTGCCAGCAGTTTTCTTCGGACAGGGGGTGTACCCTCCTACGAGCAGTACTTC
.	TRBV12-3/TRBV12-4	TRBJ1-6	.	CASTEGGGSPLHF	TGTGCCAGCACCGAGGGCGGGGGCTCACCCCTCCACTTT
.	TRBV27	TRBJ1-1	.	CASSLRTGGLMNTEAFF	TGTGCCAGCAGTTTAAGAACGGGTGGCCTCATGAACACTGAAGCTTTCTTT
.	TRBV10-3	TRBJ1-2	.	CAISGGPDRNYGYTF	TGTGCCATCAGTGGGGGGCCCGACAGGAACTATGGCTACACCTTC
TRBD2	TRBV5-6	TRBJ2-1	.	CASRGVAGASSYNEQFF	TGTGCCAGCAGGGGAGTAGCGGGGGCCAGCTCCTACAATGAGCAGTTCTTC
.	TRBV5-1	TRBJ2-2	.	CASSVASAGELFF	TGCGCCAGCAGCGTCGCGAGCGCCGGGGAGCTGTTTTTT
TRBD1	TRBV30	TRBJ2-7	.	CAWNNRGQTYEQYF	TGTGCCTGGAACAACAGGGGCCAGACCTACGAGCAGTACTTC
.	TRBV5-4	TRBJ1-2	.	CASTPGQFYGYTF	TGTGCCAGCACCCCAGGACAGTTCTATGGCTACACCTTC
.	TRBV5-1	TRBJ2-3	.	CASSLAGTDTQYF	TGCGCCAGCAGCTTGGCGGGGACAGATACGCAGTATTTT
TRBD2	TRBV5-1	TRBJ2-3	.	CASSTSGGNTDTQYF	TGCGCCAGCAGCACTAGCGGGGGGAACACAGATACGCAGTATTTT
TRBD1	TRBV19	TRBJ1-1	.	CASSIPRTGFNTEAFF	TGTGCCAGTAGTATTCCCCGGACAGGGTTTAACACTGAAGCTTTCTTT
TRBD1	TRBV5-1	TRBJ1-2	.	CASSLAPGGQNAGYTF	TGCGCCAGCAGCTTGGCCCCAGGGGGACAGAATGCTGGCTACACCTTC
TRBD1	TRBV14	TRBJ2-7	once	CASSRQRGTGLFPPLYYEQYF	TGTGCCAGCAGCCGACAGCGCGGGACAGGGTTATTCCCCCCCCTCTACTACGAGCAGTACTTC
TRBD1	TRBV7-6	TRBJ1-3	.	CASSLSTGGKDTIYF	TGTGCCAGCAGCTTGTCGACAGGGGGCAAAGACACCATATATTTT
TRBD2	TRBV19	TRBJ2-3	.	CASSMKAGSSTDTQYF	TGTGCCAGTAGTATGAAAGCGGGGTCTAGCACAGATACGCAGTATTTT
.	TRBV28	TRBJ2-5	.	CASSFNFGGVQETQYF	TGTGCCAGCAGTTTCAATTTTGGGGGCGTCCAAGAGACCCAGTACTTC
.	TRBV19	TRBJ2-7	.	CASSISQGSYEQYF	TGTGCCAGTAGTATCAGCCAGGGATCATACGAGCAGTACTTC
.	TRBV9	TRBJ1-2	few	CASSVEGQGHGYTF	TGTGCCAGCAGCGTAGAGGGTCAGGGGCATGGCTACACCTTC
.	TRBV7-2	TRBJ2-5	once	CASSLGQQETQYF	TGTGCCAGCAGCTTAGGGCAGCAAGAGACCCAGTACTTC
TRBD1	TRBV5-4	TRBJ1-2	.	CASSDRGRNYGYTF	TGTGCCAGCAGCGACAGGGGGAGAAACTATGGCTACACCTTC
.	TRBV14	TRBJ1-1	.	CASSQDMFTVEAFF	TGTGCCAGCAGCCAAGATATGTTTACGGTTGAAGCTTTCTTT
.	TRBV27	TRBJ1-5	.	CASSLTTNQPQHF	TGTGCCAGCAGTTTGACTACCAATCAGCCCCAGCATTTT
TRBD2	TRBV7-2	TRBJ2-2	few	CASSLTSGGWRELFF	TGTGCCAGCAGCTTAACTAGCGGGGGGTGGCGGGAGCTGTTTTTT
TRBD1	TRBV2	TRBJ1-1	.	CANPPGQGSAEAFF	TGTGCCAACCCTCCGGGACAGGGATCGGCTGAAGCTTTCTTT
TRBD2	TRBV10-3	TRBJ2-7	.	CAISEKGGGAIHEQYF	TGTGCCATCAGTGAGAAGGGCGGGGGGGCGATCCACGAGCAGTACTTC
.	TRBV6-5	TRBJ2-2	.	CASSYEGGELFF	TGTGCCAGCAGTTATGAGGGAGGGGAGCTGTTTTTT
TRBD1	TRBV5-8	TRBJ1-2	.	CASRIIQGDYGYTF	TGTGCCAGCAGAATCATCCAGGGGGACTATGGCTACACCTTC
TRBD1	TRBV6-2/TRBV6-3	TRBJ1-5	.	CASSPFGQGSGNQPQHF	TGTGCCAGCAGCCCCTTTGGACAGGGGTCGGGCAATCAGCCCCAGCATTTT
TRBD1	TRBV11-2	TRBJ1-6	.	CASSLGDRYNSPLHF	TGTGCCAGCAGCTTAGGGGACAGATATAATTCACCCCTCCACTTT
.	TRBV4-3	TRBJ1-1	.	CASSQDAQQGTEAFF	TGCGCCAGCAGCCAAGATGCCCAACAGGGCACTGAAGCTTTCTTT
.	TRBV28	TRBJ1-6	.	CASSLGGGGFSNSPLHF	TGTGCCAGCAGTTTGGGGGGTGGGGGGTTCAGTAATTCACCCCTCCACTTT
.	TRBV27	TRBJ1-2	.	CASSLKGEGYGYTF	TGTGCCAGCAGTTTAAAGGGAGAAGGCTATGGCTACACCTTC
.	TRBV13	TRBJ2-5	.	CASSLSGAETQYF	TGTGCCAGCAGCTTAAGCGGAGCAGAGACCCAGTACTTC
TRBD2	TRBV28	TRBJ2-7	.	CASSSRGGGSSYEQYF	TGTGCCAGCAGTTCGCGGGGGGGCGGAAGCTCCTACGAGCAGTACTTC
.	TRBV7-9	TRBJ2-5	.	CASSLGGLPKETQYF	TGTGCCAGCAGCTTAGGGGGACTCCCCAAAGAGACCCAGTACTTC
.	TRBV6-5	TRBJ1-4	once	CASRNLRDMWEKLFF	TGTGCCAGCAGAAACCTCCGGGACATGTGGGAAAAACTGTTTTTT
.	TRBV2	TRBJ1-3	.	CASSRGFGNTIYF	TGTGCCAGCAGCCGGGGTTTCGGAAACACCATATATTTT
TRBD2	TRBV24-1	TRBJ2-2	.	CATSDTGTSGNTGELFF	TGTGCCACCAGTGATACCGGGACTAGCGGGAACACCGGGGAGCTGTTTTTT
.	TRBV3-1/TRBV3-2	TRBJ1-2	.	CASSQVPRAIGSGYTF	TGTGCCAGCAGCCAAGTCCCCAGGGCTATAGGATCTGGCTACACCTTC
TRBD2	TRBV19	TRBJ2-2	.	CASRPRGATGTSYTGELFF	TGTGCCAGTAGGCCAAGAGGAGCCACCGGGACTAGTTACACCGGGGAGCTGTTTTTT
TRBD1	TRBV6-2/TRBV6-3	TRBJ2-2	.	CASSARGTGVTGELFF	TGTGCCAGCAGTGCCCGGGGGACAGGGGTTACCGGGGAGCTGTTTTTT
TRBD1	TRBV14	TRBJ1-2	.	CASSRPGGSNYGYTF	TGTGCCAGCAGCCGCCCAGGGGGGTCCAACTATGGCTACACCTTC
TRBD1	TRBV9	TRBJ2-7	.	CASSVDVRQGMYEQYF	TGTGCCAGCAGCGTAGATGTGAGACAGGGGATGTACGAGCAGTACTTC
.	TRBV12-3/TRBV12-4	TRBJ1-5	once	CASSNRAGRAQHF	TGTGCCAGCAGCAACAGGGCCGGAAGGGCCCAGCATTTT
.	TRBV28	TRBJ2-5	few	CASSLVRGPRPETQYF	TGTGCCAGCAGCCTCGTACGAGGCCCCCGACCGGAGACCCAGTACTTC